These 9 T cell receptor beta chains were all obtained from the same sample, sequenced in a study of blood T cell repertoires in COVID-19. Produced via immunoSEQ multiplex PCR; TCRdb's table is partial and in-frame only. The profile shows some 200,000 clones, about 85% of them singletons. Sequencing input: peripheral blood. These receptors all stem from a woman of 80 years or more with COVID-19, enrolled during active disease.

CDR3 protein: CASSLEAVQETQYF. The CDR3 bases are TGTGCCAGCAGTTTAGAGGCGGTACAAGAGACCCAGTACTTC. The chain has TRBV28 and TRBJ2-5; D not resolved. The length of the CDR3 is 14 residues. Trimming took off 2 bases at V and 2 bases at J, with 9 bases between the two ends. The germline gives CDR1 MDHEN, CDR2 SYDVKM.

This sequence joins TRBV18 and TRBJ1-2; 8 bases align to TRBD1. Losses at the gene ends were 4 bases for V and 6 bases for J; bases not matched to a gene: 4. Germline V gene sequence: CDR1 KGHSH, CDR2 LQKENI. This CDR3 region has 13 residues. CDR3 DNA sequence: TGTGCCAGCTCACTCCAACAGGGGGATGGCTACACCTTC. Protein product: CASSLQQGDGYTF.

This sequence joins TRBV7-8 and TRBJ1-3, with TRBD1 as a possible D gene (5 bases). CDR1 and CDR2 from the germline V gene are SGHVS and FQNEAQ. The CDR3 runs to 18 residues. V was trimmed by 6 bases and J by 0 bases, leaving 21 bases between them. The CDR3 loop reads CASSRKGPGEVSGNTIYF. In DNA, the CDR3 is TGTGCCAGCAGTCGCAAGGGGCCGGGGGAAGTCTCTGGAAACACCATATATTTT.

In nucleotides, the CDR3 is TGTGCCAGCAGCAGAGGACAGGCAGCTGAAGCTTTCTTT. Encoded protein: CASSRGQAAEAFF. This chain connects TRBV7-8 to TRBJ1-1, with TRBD1 matching 7 bases. Germline V lookup: CDR1 SGHVS, CDR2 FQNEAQ. Trimming removed 5 bases from V and 6 bases from J; junction bases left unmatched: 6. The CDR3 is 13 amino acids. Filled out from reference TRBV7-8 and TRBJ1-1, the complete variable domain reads GAGVSQSPRYKVAKRGQDVALRCDPISGHVSLFWYQQALGQGPEFLTYFQNEAQLDKSGLPSDRFFAERPEGSVSTLKIQRTQQEDSAVYLCASSRGQAAEAFFGQGTRLTVV.

In its sample, this clone was seen a few times. The chain carries TRBV18 and TRBJ1-1, with D perhaps matching TRBD1 (6 bases). CDR1 is KGHSH, CDR2 LQKENI, per germline. The CDR3 spans 13 residues. V was cut by 4 bases and J by 7 bases, with 13 bases left in between. CDR3 in DNA: TGTGCCAGCTCACTCCAGGGGAGCCTTGAAGCTTTCTTT. It translates to CASSLQGSLEAFF.

V is TRBV6-5 and J is TRBJ1-5; possible D gene TRBD1, 5 bases. The V gene's germline CDR1 is MNHEY and CDR2 SVGAGI. Deletions cut 6 bases from V and 0 bases from J, with 12 bases between. CDR3 size: 15 residues. The CDR3 loop is CASRLGADSNQPQHF. CDR3 coding DNA: TGTGCCAGCAGACTTGGGGCAGATAGCAATCAGCCCCAGCATTTT.

The CDR3 nucleotides read TGTGCCAGCAGCCCCCAAGGGCAGGGGTTCAACAATGAGCAGTTCTTC. It specifies CASSPQGQGFNNEQFF. The rearrangement links TRBV3-1 (or the pseudogene TRBV3-2) to TRBJ2-1; TRBD1 might be the D (6 bases). Germline CDR1 LGHDT, CDR2 YNNKEL (reference sequence). The CDR3 is 16 residues long. The V gene lost 4 bases and the J gene lost 5 bases, with 18 bases spanning the gap.

On this clone itself: The junction and the germline gene differ at one end; a read error may be behind it. The chain has TRBV5-8 and TRBJ1-6; D not resolved. The CDR3 sequence is 16 residues long. The germline CDR1 and CDR2 sequences are SGHTS and YDEGEE. The CDR3 bases are TGTGCCAGCAGGTTGGCGGGGAGCTCCTATAATTCACCCCTCCACTTT. This translates into CASRLAGSSYNSPLHF.

As concerns this clone: Additional DNA sequences in this sample encode the identical CDR3. The chain employs TRBV7-2 and TRBJ2-3; 9 bases agree with TRBD2. The V gene's germline CDR1 is SGHTA and CDR2 FQGNSA. V trimming: 3 bases; J trimming: 3 bases; junction bases outside the gene matches: 4. The CDR3 is 15 residues long. The CDR3 DNA follows: TGTGCCAGCAGCTTCCTTAGCGGGGGAACAGATACGCAGTATTTT. It specifies CASSFLSGGTDTQYF.